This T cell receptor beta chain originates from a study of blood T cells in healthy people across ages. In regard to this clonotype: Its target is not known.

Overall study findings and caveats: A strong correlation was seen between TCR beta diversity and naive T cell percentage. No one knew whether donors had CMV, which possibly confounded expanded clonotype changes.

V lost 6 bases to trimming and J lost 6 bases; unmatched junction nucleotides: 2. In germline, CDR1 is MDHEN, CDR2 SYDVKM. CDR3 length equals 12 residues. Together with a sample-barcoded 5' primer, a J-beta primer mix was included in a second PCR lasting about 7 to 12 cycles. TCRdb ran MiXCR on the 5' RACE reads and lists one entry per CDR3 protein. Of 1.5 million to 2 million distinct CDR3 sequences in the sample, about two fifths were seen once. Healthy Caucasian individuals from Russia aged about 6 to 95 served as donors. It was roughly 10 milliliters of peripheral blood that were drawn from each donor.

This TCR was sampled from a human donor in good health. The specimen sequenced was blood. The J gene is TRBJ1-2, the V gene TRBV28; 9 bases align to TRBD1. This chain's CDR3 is CASRTGGDGYTF. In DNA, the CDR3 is TGTGCCAGCAGGACAGGGGGGGATGGCTACACCTTC.